One sample yielded the 32 T cell receptor beta chains listed below, sequenced in a study of neoadjuvant anti-PD-1 for oral cavity cancer. Clones were read by immunoSEQ multiplex PCR, and TCRdb kept only the in-frame ones, dropping some. This sample has about 42,000 clones, with around 79% found just once. Documented time point: after neoadjuvant nivolumab, at surgical resection. This material consisted of PBMCs, taken after nivolumab (anti-PD-1) treatment. These receptors were taken from a person between 40 and 79 years old with oral cavity squamous cell carcinoma.

The CDR3 reads CASSDRFTGDTEAFF. Written as DNA, the CDR3 is TGTGCCAGCAGTGATAGGTTTACGGGGGACACTGAAGCTTTCTTT. The rearrangement joins TRBV2 to TRBJ1-1, with D possibly TRBD1 on 5 matching bases. This CDR3 is 15 amino acids long. V lost 3 bases and J lost 3, with 14 bases in between. Per germline, CDR1 SNHLY and CDR2 FYNNEI. Based on the CDR3 plus reference TRBV2 and TRBJ1-1, the full variable domain is EPEVTQTPSHQVTQMGQEVILRCVPISNHLYFYWYRQILGQKVEFLVSFYNNEISEKSEIFDDQFSVERPDGSNFTLKIRSTKLEDSAMYFCASSDRFTGDTEAFFGQGTRLTVV.

The rearrangement joins TRBV15 to TRBJ1-5, with 7 bases identical to TRBD1. With V trimmed by 4 bases and J by 7 bases, 10 bases remained unmatched. Germline lookup yields CDR1 LNHNV and CDR2 YYDKDF (reference sequence). The CDR3 loop spans 15 amino acids. The DNA for the CDR3 is TGTGCCACCAGCACTTGGGACAGCTCAGGGCAGCCCCAGCATTTT. Translation gives CATSTWDSSGQPQHF.

The chain combines TRBV2 with TRBJ2-7; D not certain. Trimming removed 1 base at V and 3 bases at J, with 7 bases between. Germline CDR1 reads SNHLY; CDR2 reads FYNNEI. The CDR3 totals 13 residues. The CDR3 spells CASSEEGRYEQYF. The CDR3 nucleotides read TGTGCCAGCAGTGAAGAGGGCCGCTACGAGCAGTACTTC.

The DNA of the CDR3 is TGTGCCAGCAGCTTGATGGAGGGGGCGCTTCGGTATGGCTACACCTTC. Its translation: CASSLMEGALRYGYTF. This chain links TRBV5-6 with TRBJ1-2; 7 bases fit TRBD1. Unmatched junction bases numbered 11, after V lost 1 base and J lost 5 bases. The CDR3 has 16 amino acids. The germline V gene encodes CDR1 SGHDT and CDR2 YYEEEE.

The chain is built from TRBV20-1 and TRBJ2-7; maybe TRBD1 (6 bases). This CDR3 is 10 amino acids long. Germline V gene sequence: CDR1 DFQATT, CDR2 SNEGSKA (reference sequence). Trimming left V 5 bases short and J 5 bases short, with 7 bases between. The CDR3 sequence: CSAYRDEQYF. The CDR3 bases are TGCAGTGCTTACAGGGACGAGCAGTACTTC.

The chain links TRBV5-1 to TRBJ2-1, with D hard to call. The germline V and J ends were trimmed by 0 bases and 5 bases, with 6 bases remaining between them. From germline, CDR1 is SGHRS and CDR2 YFSETQ. The CDR3 spans 13 residues. In DNA form, the CDR3 reads TGCGCCAGCAGCTTGGATCCGGACAATGAGCAGTTCTTC. This encodes CASSLDPDNEQFF. The variable domain in full, with the rest retrieved from reference TRBV5-1 and TRBJ2-1, is KAGVTQTPRYLIKTRGQQVTLSCSPISGHRSVSWYQQTPGQGLQFLFEYFSETQRNKGNFPGRFSGRQFSNSRSEMNVSTLELGDSALYLCASSLDPDNEQFFGPGTRLTVL.

V usage is TRBV6-7 and J usage is TRBJ1-5; D unresolved. TRBV6-7 is filed as an ORF, its function uncertain. The length of the CDR3 is 16 residues. Trimming took 0 bases from V and 7 from J, leaving 16 bases between them. The CDR3 reads CASSYSNVWETQPQHF. CDR3 nucleotide sequence: TGTGCCAGCAGTTACTCTAACGTCTGGGAGACGCAGCCCCAGCATTTT.

The CDR3 protein is CASSLPLVSNQPQHF. In nucleotides, the CDR3 is TGTGCCAGTAGCCTTCCGTTGGTTAGCAATCAGCCCCAGCATTTT. The chain carries TRBV19 and TRBJ1-5; D is uncertain. This CDR3 has 15 residues. With 6 bases removed from V and 0 bases from J, the gap between germline ends came to 12 bases. Per germline, CDR1 LNHDA and CDR2 SQIVND (reference sequence).

This clone was seen only once. V gene TRBV15 combines with J gene TRBJ2-1; the D gene is possibly TRBD2 (6 bases). The germline gives CDR1 LNHNV, CDR2 YYDKDF (reference sequence). V dropped 1 base and J dropped 10 bases, with 17 bases sitting between them. This CDR3 contains 15 residues. This chain's CDR3 is CATSRGDASEEEQFF. The CDR3 nucleotides read TGTGCCACCAGCAGAGGGGATGCTAGCGAGGAAGAGCAGTTCTTC.

This clone was seen a single time. The chain joins TRBV7-2 to TRBJ1-6; a possible D gene is TRBD1 (5 bases). Germline assignment: CDR1 SGHTA and CDR2 FQGNSA. V lost 5 bases and J lost 6, with 11 bases in between. The CDR3 is made up of 14 amino acids. Here the CDR3 reads CASSTRGGNSPLHF. CDR3 nucleotides: TGTGCCAGCAGCACCCGGGGGGGTAATTCACCCCTCCACTTT.

This clone was counted ten times or more. The chain is built from TRBV25-1 and TRBJ1-6; D uncertain. V was shortened by 2 bases and J by 9 bases, with 11 bases between the two germline ends. There are 14 residues in the CDR3. Germline V gives CDR1 MGHDK, CDR2 SYGVNS. CDR3 sequence (DNA): TGTGCCAGCAGTGAAGGTCTTTCGGGTTCACCCCTCCACTTT. Encoded protein: CASSEGLSGSPLHF.

V and J are TRBV7-9 and TRBJ2-7, with 8 bases lining up with TRBD1. The germline CDR1 and CDR2 sequences are SEHNR and FQNEAQ (reference sequence). The CDR3 has 14 residues. V was pared by 5 bases and J by 3 bases, with 6 bases of the junction left unmatched. This chain's CDR3 is CASSPRDRFYEQYF. CDR3 DNA: TGTGCCAGCAGCCCGAGGGACAGGTTCTACGAGCAGTACTTC.

With respect to this clone: One junction end does not reproduce the germline sequence, and a read error may be involved. This chain connects TRBV9 to TRBJ2-7; no definite D call. The germline V gene encodes CDR1 SGDLS and CDR2 YYNGEE. The CDR3 covers 11 residues. In nucleotides, the CDR3 is TGTGCCAGCAGCGCCGAGGCTTTCACGGACTTC. Amino acids: CASSAEAFTDF.

The chain uses TRBV6-1 and TRBJ1-5; 10 bases are a match to TRBD1. The V gene's germline CDR1 is MNHNS and CDR2 SASEGT. V was clipped by 3 bases and J by 4 bases; unmatched bases: 3. CDR3 length: 15 amino acids. The chain's CDR3 is CASSDDRGRNQPQHF. CDR3 sequence (DNA): TGTGCCAGCAGTGACGACAGGGGGCGAAATCAGCCCCAGCATTTT.

The chain carries TRBV7-9 and TRBJ2-7; 16 bases match TRBD2. The CDR3 spans 19 residues. The V segment lost 5 bases and the J segment 1 base; nucleotides outside the gene matches: 11. Germline V gene sequence: CDR1 SEHNR, CDR2 FQNEAQ (reference sequence). The CDR3 protein is CASSNLIGTSGGASYEQYF. The CDR3, as DNA: TGTGCCAGCAGCAATCTTATCGGGACTAGCGGGGGGGCTTCCTACGAGCAGTACTTC.

The V call is TRBV28, the J call TRBJ2-2, with a possible D match to TRBD2 (5 bases). The germline gives CDR1 MDHEN, CDR2 SYDVKM. The CDR3 has 14 residues. Trimming cost V 7 bases and J 5 bases, with 14 bases left between them. For the CDR3, the DNA is TGTGCCAGCATTTGGACTCCTGAGACCGGGGAGCTGTTTTTT. Protein product: CASIWTPETGELFF.

The chain has TRBV2 and TRBJ2-1; 7 nucleotides align to TRBD1. V shed 2 bases and J 15 bases; nucleotides not matched to a gene: 7. CDR3 length equals 12 residues. Germline CDR1 is SNHLY and CDR2 is FYNNEI. The CDR3 bases are TGTGCCAGCAGTGAAACAGGGGCTATTCGGTTCTTC. Translated, it gives CASSETGAIRFF.

This clone appeared a single time. V gene TRBV4-2 combines with J gene TRBJ2-1, with TRBD2 matching over 8 bases. Trimming removed 4 bases from V and 4 bases from J; junction bases left unmatched: 12. This CDR3 region has 17 residues. Germline CDR1 reads LGHNA; CDR2 reads YNFKEQ. CDR3 sequence (DNA): TGTGCCAGCAGCCCTCATTCGTTAGCGGGATCGTACAATGAGCAGTTCTTC. As protein: CASSPHSLAGSYNEQFF.

V is TRBV9 and J is TRBJ1-1; the D gene is possibly TRBD1 (5 bases). CDR1 SGDLS and CDR2 YYNGEE come from the germline V gene. Trimming stripped 0 bases from V and 0 bases from J, with 9 bases between. The CDR3 consists of 15 residues. The CDR3 region is CASSVGGLMNTEAFF. CDR3 sequence (DNA): TGTGCCAGCAGCGTAGGGGGACTGATGAACACTGAAGCTTTCTTT.

The V and J genes are TRBV5-8 and TRBJ2-4; possibly TRBD1 for D (7 bases). Trimming shortened V by 1 base and J by 6 bases, and 11 bases separated the two germline ends. The CDR3 spans 14 residues. Germline CDR1 and CDR2: SGHTS and YDEGEE. CDR3: CASSLRGTVNIQYF. The CDR3 DNA follows: TGTGCCAGCAGCTTGCGGGGGACAGTAAACATTCAGTACTTC.

The chain couples TRBV5-4 to TRBJ2-1; 13 bases map to TRBD2. CDR1 is SGHNT and CDR2 is YYREEE in the germline V gene (reference sequence). The CDR3 is made up of 15 amino acids. The V and J ends lost 4 bases and 4 bases, in that order; junction bases with no gene match: 2. Here the CDR3 reads CASSPGLAGYNEQFF. The DNA of the CDR3 is TGTGCCAGCAGCCCGGGACTAGCGGGGTACAATGAGCAGTTCTTC. Drawing the rest from reference TRBV5-4 and TRBJ2-1, the complete variable domain is ETGVTQSPTHLIKTRGQQVTLRCSSQSGHNTVSWYQQALGQGPQFIFQYYREEENGRGNFPPRFSGLQFPNYSSELNVNALELDDSALYLCASSPGLAGYNEQFFGPGTRLTVL.

V is TRBV10-3 and J is TRBJ1-1; 8 nucleotides align to TRBD1. V lost 5 bases to trimming and J lost 5 bases; unmatched junction nucleotides: 4. Germline loops: CDR1 ENHRY, CDR2 SYGVKD. CDR3 length: 13 residues. The CDR3 sequence: CAISQGAVTEAFF. CDR3 sequence (DNA): TGTGCCATCAGTCAGGGGGCGGTTACTGAAGCTTTCTTT.

In this sample, this clone turned up a few times. The gene calls are TRBV28 and TRBJ1-5; 7 nucleotides agree with TRBD1. Germline CDR1 MDHEN, CDR2 SYDVKM. V shed 5 bases, J shed 6 bases, and the junction held 1 base outside the gene matches. The CDR3 consists of 12 residues. CDR3 region: CASSTGVQPQHF. CDR3 coding DNA: TGTGCCAGCAGTACAGGGGTTCAGCCCCAGCATTTT. Using reference TRBV28 and TRBJ1-5 for the parts outside the CDR3, the full variable domain is DVKVTQSSRYLVKRTGEKVFLECVQDMDHENMFWYRQDPGLGLRLIYFSYDVKMKEKGDIPEGYSVSREKKERFSLILESASTNQTSMYLCASSTGVQPQHFGDGTRLSIL.

The CDR3 nucleotides read TGCGCCAGCAGCTCGCAACACCGGGCCGAAGAGACCCAGTACTTC. This codes for CASSSQHRAEETQYF. This chain connects TRBV5-1 to TRBJ2-5; D is unresolved. CDR3 length: 15 amino acids. Germline V lookup: CDR1 SGHRS, CDR2 YFSETQ. Trimming cost V 3 bases and J 3 bases, with 15 bases left between them.

The chain recombines TRBV6-6 with TRBJ1-1; perhaps TRBD1 as D (6 bases). The CDR3 is made up of 11 amino acids. Trimming stripped 6 bases from V and 12 bases from J, with 14 bases between. Germline assignment: CDR1 MNHNY and CDR2 SVGAGI (reference sequence). CDR3: CASSPTGKSFF. The CDR3 DNA follows: TGTGCCAGCAGCCCAACAGGGAAGTCTTTCTTT.

The chain links TRBV19 to TRBJ2-6; no firm D call. The CDR3 sequence is 15 residues long. Trimming left V 5 bases short and J 1 base short, with 9 bases between. Germline V CDR1 and CDR2: LNHDA, SQIVND (reference sequence). The CDR3 DNA is TGTGCCAGTAGTCCGGCCGGTTCTGGGGCCAACGTCCTGACTTTC. Protein product: CASSPAGSGANVLTF.

A word on this clone: Other DNA sequences from this sample encode an identical CDR3 as well. The chain has TRBV7-9 and TRBJ1-5; a weak D match, TRBD1 (5 bases). The germline V gene encodes CDR1 SEHNR and CDR2 FQNEAQ (reference sequence). This CDR3 is 13 amino acids long. The V end lost 4 bases, the J end lost 6 bases, and 10 bases lay between the germline ends. CDR3 DNA: TGTGCCAGCAGCTCCCAGGGAACTCAGCCCCAGCATTTT. Translated: CASSSQGTQPQHF. The full variable domain, with the rest looked up from reference TRBV7-9 and TRBJ1-5, is DTGVSQNPRHKITKRGQNVTFRCDPISEHNRLYWYRQTLGQGPEFLTYFQNEAQLEKSRLLSDRFSAERPKGSFSTLEIQRTEQGDSAMYLCASSSQGTQPQHFGDGTRLSIL.

The V gene is TRBV5-4, the J gene TRBJ2-2; a possible D gene is TRBD2 (6 bases). V was trimmed by 3 bases and J by 4 bases, leaving 19 bases between them. Looked up from germline, CDR1 is SGHNT and CDR2 is YYREEE (reference sequence). The CDR3 runs to 17 residues. Written as DNA, the CDR3 is TGTGCCAGCAGCTCCCGGGACCTTGGACTAAGCACCGGGGAGCTGTTTTTT. It specifies CASSSRDLGLSTGELFF.

This clone was counted only a few times. Here the CDR3 DNA reads TGTGCCACCAGCAGAGGGCTAGCGGGGGGGCCCCCCAATGAGCAGTTCTTC. It translates to CATSRGLAGGPPNEQFF. The chain uses TRBV15 and TRBJ2-1; 12 nucleotides agree with TRBD2. J lost 6 bases, V lost 1 base, and 7 bases had no gene match. CDR1 and CDR2 from the germline V gene are LNHNV and YYDKDF (reference sequence). The CDR3 is 17 residues long.

V gene TRBV5-5 combines with J gene TRBJ1-6; perhaps TRBD1 as D (5 bases). CDR3 length: 14 amino acids. V gave up 6 bases and J gave up 6 bases, with 13 bases separating them. Germline-derived CDR1 and CDR2 are SGHKS and YYEKEE (reference sequence). This chain's CDR3 is CASNVGGFNSPLHF. The DNA of the CDR3 is TGTGCCAGCAACGTCGGGGGGTTTAATTCACCCCTCCACTTT.

The chain has TRBV7-2 and TRBJ1-5, with D unresolved. The CDR3 has 14 amino acids. V was trimmed by 4 bases and J by 1 base, leaving 8 bases between them. Germline CDR1 reads SGHTA; CDR2 reads FQGNSA. The CDR3 DNA reads as TGTGCCAGCAGCTCGGACCACAGCAATCAGCCCCAGCATTTT. Translating gives CASSSDHSNQPQHF.

The J gene is TRBJ2-5, the V gene TRBV5-1; the D is unclear. Germline V CDR1 and CDR2: SGHRS, YFSETQ. Trimming shortened V by 0 bases and J by 3 bases, and 12 bases separated the two germline ends. This CDR3 is built from 15 residues. The CDR3 region has the DNA TGCGCCAGCAGCTTGGCCTTTAGGACGGAAGAGACCCAGTACTTC. This gives the protein CASSLAFRTEETQYF. The whole variable domain, remainder taken from reference TRBV5-1 and TRBJ2-5, is KAGVTQTPRYLIKTRGQQVTLSCSPISGHRSVSWYQQTPGQGLQFLFEYFSETQRNKGNFPGRFSGRQFSNSRSEMNVSTLELGDSALYLCASSLAFRTEETQYFGPGTRLLVL.